Shown below are 11 T cell receptor beta chains from a single sample sequenced in a study of PD-L1 blockade in urothelial cancer. Sequencing was performed with immunoSEQ multiplex PCR; in TCRdb, only in-frame clones are kept and a portion is missing. The sample carries 100,000 or so clones, about 89% recorded once. The sample was PBMCs, taken around atezolizumab (anti-PD-L1) treatment. These receptors all come from an elderly woman with urothelial cancer.

This clone was seen a single time. V is TRBV7-8 and J is TRBJ2-2; no reliable D call. V lost 0 bases to trimming and J lost 2 bases, with 4 bases between them. This CDR3 has 14 residues. Germline V lookup: CDR1 SGHVS, CDR2 FQNEAQ. The CDR3 region is CASSLAPNTGELFF. The DNA for the CDR3 is TGTGCCAGCAGCTTAGCTCCAAACACCGGGGAGCTGTTTTTT.

The V and J genes are TRBV5-1 and TRBJ2-2, with D possibly matching TRBD2 (5 bases). This CDR3 has 13 amino acids. Germline V gene lookup returns CDR1 SGHRS and CDR2 YFSETQ. Trimming removed 4 bases from V and 4 bases from J, with 8 bases in between. CDR3 DNA sequence: TGCGCCAGCAGCACGGGAAGCACCGGGGAGCTGTTTTTT. Residues: CASSTGSTGELFF.

The rearrangement links TRBV14 to TRBJ1-2; TRBD1 might be the D (6 bases). Trimming left V 0 bases short and J 7 bases short, with 15 bases between. CDR3 size: 15 residues. Germline V gives CDR1 SGHDN, CDR2 FVKESK. The CDR3 nucleotides are TGTGCCAGCAGCCAAGATCTTGGGGCAGGGGTTGGCTACACCTTC. It is translated as CASSQDLGAGVGYTF.

This chain uses TRBV19 with TRBJ2-5; TRBD1 aligns across 10 bases. In germline, CDR1 is LNHDA, CDR2 SQIVND (reference sequence). Unmatched junction bases numbered 14, after V lost 5 bases and J lost 5 bases. The CDR3 is 17 amino acids. The CDR3 sequence is CASSPGQGSGFPETQYF. CDR3 in DNA: TGTGCCAGTAGTCCGGGACAGGGGAGCGGGTTTCCGGAGACCCAGTACTTC.

The chain employs TRBV28 and TRBJ2-5; 9 bases are shared with TRBD1. With 4 bases clipped from V and 5 bases from J, the junction kept 5 bases outside the gene matches. CDR3 length equals 14 residues. Per germline, CDR1 MDHEN and CDR2 SYDVKM. DNA of the CDR3: TGTGCCAGCAGTTCCCCCGGGACAGGGGAGACCCAGTACTTC. This translates into CASSSPGTGETQYF.

CDR3 sequence (DNA): TGTGCCAGCAGCCAGGCCACCAGCGAAACCCAGTACTTC. Protein product: CASSQATSETQYF. This chain connects TRBV4-2 to TRBJ2-5; D unclear. Germline V gene data show CDR1 as LGHNA and CDR2 as YNFKEQ. V dropped 3 bases and J dropped 8 bases, with 13 bases sitting between them. CDR3 length: 13 amino acids.

V and J are TRBV15 and TRBJ2-6; D remains unclear. Trimming removed 0 bases at V and 5 bases at J, with 2 bases between. Germline V CDR1 and CDR2: LNHNV, YYDKDF (reference sequence). The CDR3 is 13 residues long. In DNA form, the CDR3 reads TGTGCCACCAGCAGAGATAGGGCCAACGTCCTGACTTTC. Amino acids: CATSRDRANVLTF.

This sequence joins TRBV9 and TRBJ1-3; 7 positions match TRBD1. This CDR3 is built from 15 residues. Per germline, CDR1 SGDLS and CDR2 YYNGEE. The trim removed 0 bases at V and 4 bases at J, leaving 4 bases unmatched. The CDR3 reads CASSVEEGGGNTIYF. The DNA for the CDR3 is TGTGCCAGCAGCGTAGAAGAAGGGGGCGGAAACACCATATATTTT.

The chain uses TRBV27 and TRBJ1-2, with D possibly matching TRBD1 (5 bases). The germline V gene has CDR1 MNHEY and CDR2 SMNVEV (reference sequence). Trimming removed 7 bases from V and 5 bases from J, with 29 bases in between. This CDR3 is 18 amino acids long. CDR3 sequence: CASTPFWQGNFGGYGYTF. The CDR3 nucleotides are TGTGCCAGCACGCCGTTTTGGCAGGGAAACTTCGGGGGATATGGCTACACCTTC.

This chain uses TRBV10-3 with TRBJ1-3; 9 positions match TRBD1. The CDR3 sequence is 16 residues long. V dropped 5 bases and J dropped 0; count of bases not matched to a gene: 5. Germline lookup yields CDR1 ENHRY and CDR2 SYGVKD. CDR3 DNA sequence: TGTGCCATCAGTACGGACAGGGGATTCTCTGGAAACACCATATATTTT. Translation gives CAISTDRGFSGNTIYF.

V and J are TRBV14 and TRBJ2-5; D gene unclear. Deletions cut 1 base from V and 4 bases from J, with 16 bases between. The CDR3 extends over 16 amino acids. The germline V gene encodes CDR1 SGHDN and CDR2 FVKESK. CDR3 DNA sequence: TGTGCCAGCAGCCAAGGTGGCGCCAGGTTAGGAGAGACCCAGTACTTC. Translating it yields CASSQGGARLGETQYF.